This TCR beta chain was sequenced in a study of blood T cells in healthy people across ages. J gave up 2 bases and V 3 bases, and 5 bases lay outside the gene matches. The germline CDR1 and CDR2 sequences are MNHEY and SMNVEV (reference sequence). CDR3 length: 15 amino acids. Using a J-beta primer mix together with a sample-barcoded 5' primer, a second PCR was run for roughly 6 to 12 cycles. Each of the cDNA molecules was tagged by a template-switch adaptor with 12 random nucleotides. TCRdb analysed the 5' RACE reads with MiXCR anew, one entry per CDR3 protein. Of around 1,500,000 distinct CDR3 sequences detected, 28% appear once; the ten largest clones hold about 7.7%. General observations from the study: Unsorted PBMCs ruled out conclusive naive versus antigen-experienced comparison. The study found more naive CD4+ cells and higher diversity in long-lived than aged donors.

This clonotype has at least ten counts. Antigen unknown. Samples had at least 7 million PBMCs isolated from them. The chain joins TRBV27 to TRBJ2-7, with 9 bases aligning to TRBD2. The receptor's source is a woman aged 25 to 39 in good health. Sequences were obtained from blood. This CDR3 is CASSFRAGGPYEQYF. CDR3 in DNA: TGTGCCAGCAGTTTCCGAGCGGGGGGTCCCTACGAGCAGTACTTC.